This TCR beta chain appears in the sequencing data of a study of beta chain features in type 1 diabetes. Germline V gene data show CDR1 as KGHSH and CDR2 as LQKENI. Trimming stripped 2 bases from V and 5 bases from J, with 9 bases between. The CDR3 runs 13 residues. General study points: Type 1 diabetes patients showed fewer insertions and more deletions at VDJ junctions.

cDNA synthesis used the whole RNA isolate, giving expressed TCRB sequences. The protocol was immunoSEQ multiplex PCR, while the TCRdb copy is restricted to in-frame clones and leaves out a portion. The top ten hold 0.015% of the sample, which has 310,000 or so clones, 8% to 13% seen once. About this clone: Its antigen is currently unknown.

J is TRBJ1-2 and V is TRBV18; D is unresolved. The clonotype comes from a woman aged 30 to 39 in good health. The source material was naive CD4+ T cells from blood. CDR3 region: CASSPDRLYGYTF. The DNA for the CDR3 is TGTGCCAGCTCACCAGACCGACTGTATGGCTACACCTTC.